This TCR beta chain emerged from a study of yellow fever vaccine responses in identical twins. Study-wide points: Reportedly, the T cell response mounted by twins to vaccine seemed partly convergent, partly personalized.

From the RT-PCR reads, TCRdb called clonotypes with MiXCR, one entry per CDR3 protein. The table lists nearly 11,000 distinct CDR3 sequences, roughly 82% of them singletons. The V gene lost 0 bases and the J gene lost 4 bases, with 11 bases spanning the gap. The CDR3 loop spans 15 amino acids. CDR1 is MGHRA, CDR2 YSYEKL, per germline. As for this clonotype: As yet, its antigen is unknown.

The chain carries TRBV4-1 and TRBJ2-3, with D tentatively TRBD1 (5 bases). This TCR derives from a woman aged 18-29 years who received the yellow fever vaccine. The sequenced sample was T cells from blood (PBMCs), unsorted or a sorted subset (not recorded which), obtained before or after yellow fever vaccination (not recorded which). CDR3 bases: TGCGCCAGCAGCCAAGAGCGTGGGGCGGCAGATACGCAGTATTTT. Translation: CASSQERGAADTQYF.